What follows are 27 T cell receptor beta chains derived from one specimen sequenced in a study of T cell responses to AZD1222 COVID-19 vaccine. This table comes from immunoSEQ multiplex PCR, and its TCRdb copy is limited to in-frame clones, with some not included. This table holds 130,000 to 150,000 clones, around 90% found once. Here the sequenced sample was peripheral blood, taken on day 0 of AZD1222 vaccination. These receptors all come from an adult in good health.

V usage is TRBV29-1 and J usage is TRBJ2-5; TRBD2 is a possible D gene (5 bases). Trimming stripped 4 bases from V and 2 bases from J, with 14 bases between. Germline V lookup: CDR1 SQVTM, CDR2 ANQGSEA. The CDR3 contains 14 residues. CDR3 loop: CSVGVQEVQETQYF. CDR3 sequence (DNA): TGCAGCGTTGGGGTTCAGGAGGTACAAGAGACCCAGTACTTC.

The J gene is TRBJ1-5, the V gene TRBV7-9, with TRBD1 matching over 10 bases. The V gene's germline CDR1 is SEHNR and CDR2 FQNEAQ (reference sequence). With V trimmed by 5 bases and J by 3 bases, 13 bases remained unmatched. The CDR3 sequence is 18 residues long. The CDR3 coding sequence is TGTGCCAGCAGCCAGACCGGGACAGGGGACACCTACAATCAGCCCCAGCATTTT. Protein product: CASSQTGTGDTYNQPQHF. The whole variable domain, filled in from reference TRBV7-9 and TRBJ1-5, reads DTGVSQNPRHKITKRGQNVTFRCDPISEHNRLYWYRQTLGQGPEFLTYFQNEAQLEKSRLLSDRFSAERPKGSFSTLEIQRTEQGDSAMYLCASSQTGTGDTYNQPQHFGDGTRLSIL.

J is TRBJ1-6 and V is TRBV20-1; D not resolved. CDR1 is DFQATT, CDR2 SNEGSKA, per germline (reference sequence). V dropped 0 bases and J dropped 7 bases, with 1 base sitting between them. CDR3 length: 11 residues. The CDR3 coding sequence is TGCAGTGCTAGAGAAAATTCACCCCTCCACTTT. Translated: CSARENSPLHF.

The rearrangement uses TRBV9 and TRBJ1-1; perhaps TRBD1 as D (5 bases). The V and J ends lost 4 bases and 4 bases respectively, with 17 bases between them. The germline V gene has CDR1 SGDLS and CDR2 YYNGEE. This CDR3 contains 15 residues. CDR3 residues: CASSPNTGDTTEAFF. CDR3 nucleotides: TGTGCCAGCAGCCCTAACACGGGGGATACCACTGAAGCTTTCTTT. Using reference TRBV9 and TRBJ1-1 for the parts outside the CDR3, the full variable domain is DSGVTQTPKHLITATGQRVTLRCSPRSGDLSVYWYQQSLDQGLQFLIQYYNGEERAKGNILERFSAQQFPDLHSELNLSSLELGDSALYFCASSPNTGDTTEAFFGQGTRLTVV.

This chain connects TRBV3-1 (or the pseudogene TRBV3-2) to TRBJ1-1, with 9 bases identical to TRBD1. Germline V gene sequence: CDR1 LGHDT, CDR2 YNNKEL (reference sequence). This CDR3 contains 13 residues. Trimming took 4 bases from V and 10 from J; bases not matched to a gene: 7. This CDR3 is CASSLISTGGAFF. The DNA for the CDR3 is TGTGCCAGCAGCCTGATATCGACAGGGGGAGCTTTCTTT.

The gene calls are TRBV27 and TRBJ1-1; a possible D gene is TRBD1 (6 bases). The CDR3 consists of 15 residues. Trimming removed 0 bases from V and 4 bases from J, with 12 bases in between. CDR1 MNHEY and CDR2 SMNVEV come from the germline V gene (reference sequence). CDR3 nucleotides: TGTGCCAGCAGTTTATCACCAGGGGAGGCCACTGAAGCTTTCTTT. Protein: CASSLSPGEATEAFF.

The chain recombines TRBV29-1 with TRBJ2-3; tentatively, D is TRBD1 (7 bases). The CDR3 totals 13 residues. The V gene lost 2 bases and the J gene lost 6 bases, with 12 bases spanning the gap. Germline V lookup: CDR1 SQVTM, CDR2 ANQGSEA. The CDR3 loop is CSVERETGDTQYF. As DNA, the CDR3 is TGCAGCGTTGAACGGGAGACAGGGGATACGCAGTATTTT.

The rearrangement joins TRBV14 to TRBJ1-2; 7 bases are shared with TRBD1. J gave up 5 bases and V 4 bases, and 10 bases lay outside the gene matches. CDR1 is SGHDN and CDR2 is FVKESK in the germline V gene. The CDR3 covers 15 residues. CDR3 in DNA: TGTGCCAGCAGCCCTCGGCGACAGGGAAGATATGGCTACACCTTC. Protein: CASSPRRQGRYGYTF. The full variable domain, in which reference TRBV14 and TRBJ1-2 provide the parts outside the CDR3, is EAGVTQFPSHSVIEKGQTVTLRCDPISGHDNLYWYRRVMGKEIKFLLHFVKESKQDESGMPNNRFLAERTGGTYSTLKVQPAELEDSGVYFCASSPRRQGRYGYTFGSGTRLTVV.

The chain combines TRBV27 with TRBJ1-5; D perhaps matches TRBD1 (5 bases). The V gene lost 3 bases and the J gene lost 0 bases, with 9 bases spanning the gap. This CDR3 has 15 amino acids. Germline V gene lookup returns CDR1 MNHEY and CDR2 SMNVEV (reference sequence). The DNA for the CDR3 is TGTGCCAGCAGTTTGTTGGGACTTAGCAATCAGCCCCAGCATTTT. It encodes CASSLLGLSNQPQHF.

This sequence joins TRBV4-1 and TRBJ2-7; TRBD2 matches 12 bases. The CDR3 runs 15 residues. Looked up from germline, CDR1 is MGHRA and CDR2 is YSYEKL. Trimming took 4 bases from V and 2 from J; bases not matched to a gene: 3. CDR3 sequence reads: CASSLTSGSTYEQYF. CDR3 sequence (DNA): TGCGCCAGCAGCCTGACTAGCGGGAGCACCTACGAGCAGTACTTC.

The chain combines TRBV20-1 with TRBJ2-2; 11 bases are shared with TRBD2. The CDR3 consists of 15 residues. Per the germline V gene, CDR1 is DFQATT and CDR2 is SNEGSKA (reference sequence). V was clipped by 3 bases and J by 3 bases; unmatched bases: 3. This chain's CDR3 is CSASSGRDHTGELFF. CDR3 DNA: TGCAGTGCTAGTAGCGGGAGGGATCACACCGGGGAGCTGTTTTTT.

The chain recombines TRBV7-2 with TRBJ2-1; 15 bases fit TRBD2. The CDR3 is 16 residues long. The V gene's germline CDR1 is SGHTA and CDR2 FQGNSA. After removal of 5 bases from V and 9 bases from J, the junction contained 8 bases not matched to a gene. The CDR3: CASSLRTSGRGGEQFF. CDR3 coding DNA: TGTGCCAGCAGCCTCCGGACTAGCGGGAGGGGAGGTGAGCAGTTCTTC.

The chain employs TRBV2 and TRBJ2-1, with 9 positions matching TRBD2. After removal of 8 bases from V and 5 bases from J, the junction contained 10 bases not matched to a gene. The CDR3 runs to 15 residues. Germline V CDR1 and CDR2: SNHLY, FYNNEI. The CDR3 region is CASVLSGSFNNEQFF. The CDR3 DNA reads TGTGCCAGCGTCCTTAGCGGGAGCTTCAACAATGAGCAGTTCTTC.

This chain connects TRBV6-1 to TRBJ1-1; no clear D. The CDR3 has 12 amino acids. The V gene lost 8 bases and the J gene lost 3 bases, with 10 bases spanning the gap. Germline CDR1 is MNHNS and CDR2 is SASEGT. The CDR3 region has the DNA TGTGCCAGCTCCCTGGTTGACACTGAAGCTTTCTTT. The encoded protein is CASSLVDTEAFF.

The V and J genes are TRBV6-4 and TRBJ2-6; D not resolved. CDR1 is MRHNA, CDR2 SNTAGT, per germline. Deletions cut 4 bases from V and 0 bases from J, with 4 bases between. This CDR3 region has 14 residues. DNA of the CDR3: TGTGCCAGCAGTGGCGACTCTGGGGCCAACGTCCTGACTTTC. Translating gives CASSGDSGANVLTF.

This clone was detected once. The chain combines TRBV24-1 with TRBJ2-6; TRBD1 matches at 11 bases. Germline trimming cut 3 bases from V and 0 bases from J; bases unmatched to any gene: 3. The V gene's germline CDR1 is KGHDR and CDR2 SFDVKD. The CDR3 is 18 residues long. The CDR3 protein is CATSDGGTGGSGANVLTF. DNA for the CDR3: TGTGCCACCAGTGATGGAGGGACAGGGGGCTCTGGGGCCAACGTCCTGACTTTC.

The gene calls are TRBV5-1 and TRBJ2-7, with 7 bases identical to TRBD2. The V gene's germline CDR1 is SGHRS and CDR2 YFSETQ. The CDR3 consists of 13 residues. Losses at the gene ends were 0 bases for V and 6 bases for J; bases not matched to a gene: 3. The CDR3 DNA reads TGCGCCAGCAGCTTGGCCGGGGGGACCGAGCAGTACTTC. It translates to CASSLAGGTEQYF. The variable domain in full, completed from reference TRBV5-1 and TRBJ2-7, reads KAGVTQTPRYLIKTRGQQVTLSCSPISGHRSVSWYQQTPGQGLQFLFEYFSETQRNKGNFPGRFSGRQFSNSRSEMNVSTLELGDSALYLCASSLAGGTEQYFGPGTRLTVT.

The chain employs TRBV5-1 and TRBJ1-4, with a weak D call TRBD1 (5 bases). CDR1 and CDR2 from the germline V gene are SGHRS and YFSETQ. Trimming took off 6 bases at V and 2 bases at J, with 14 bases between the two ends. The CDR3 is 15 amino acids. The DNA for the CDR3 is TGCGCCAGCACCCCCGGGGGTAAGACTAATGAAAAACTGTTTTTT. This translates into CASTPGGKTNEKLFF.

The genes are TRBV5-1 and TRBJ2-7; 11 nucleotides line up with TRBD1. This CDR3 spans 14 amino acids. Trimming took 7 bases from V and 1 from J; bases not matched to a gene: 4. Germline V gene lookup returns CDR1 SGHRS and CDR2 YFSETQ. The CDR3 here is CASSGQGVSYEQYF. CDR3 bases: TGCGCCAGCTCGGGACAGGGGGTATCCTACGAGCAGTACTTC.

The genes are TRBV23-1 and TRBJ2-7, with a possible D match to TRBD1 (6 bases). TRBV23-1 is placed among ORFs of uncertain function. This CDR3 is built from 14 residues. Trimming took off 2 bases at V and 1 base at J, with 9 bases between the two ends. Here the CDR3 reads CASSQRTASYEQYF. CDR3 nucleotide sequence: TGCGCCAGCAGTCAAAGGACAGCATCCTACGAGCAGTACTTC.

The chain couples TRBV3-1 (or the pseudogene TRBV3-2) to TRBJ1-1; D not resolved. CDR3 size: 14 residues. Trimming removed 4 bases from V and 0 bases from J, with 9 bases in between. The germline V gene encodes CDR1 LGHDT and CDR2 YNNKEL (reference sequence). CDR3: CASSPSRVNTEAFF. In DNA, the CDR3 is TGTGCCAGCAGCCCTAGTCGGGTGAACACTGAAGCTTTCTTT.

The chain is built from TRBV5-1 and TRBJ2-3, with 14 bases matching TRBD2. The CDR3 contains 17 residues. Germline trimming cut 3 bases from V and 5 bases from J; bases unmatched to any gene: 8. Germline V gives CDR1 SGHRS, CDR2 YFSETQ. In nucleotides, the CDR3 is TGCGCCAGCAGCTCCCGACTAGCGGGAGGGCCTGGAGATACGCAGTATTTT. Translation gives CASSSRLAGGPGDTQYF.

V usage is TRBV28 and J usage is TRBJ2-1, with 13 bases that match TRBD2. The CDR3 loop spans 12 amino acids. The junction had 4 bases not matched to a gene; V was cut back by 5 bases and J by 15 bases. Germline V gives CDR1 MDHEN, CDR2 SYDVKM. CDR3: CASSQTSGRLFF. The CDR3 DNA sequence: TGTGCCAGCAGTCAGACTAGCGGGAGGCTGTTCTTC.

The rearrangement uses TRBV11-2 and TRBJ1-1, with D unclear. The V gene's germline CDR1 is SGHAT and CDR2 FQNNGV. Trimming took 2 bases from V and 1 from J, leaving 8 bases between them. This CDR3 region has 14 residues. The CDR3 loop reads CASSLSVGNTEAFF. DNA of the CDR3: TGTGCCAGCAGCTTATCGGTGGGGAACACTGAAGCTTTCTTT. The variable domain in full, completed from reference TRBV11-2 and TRBJ1-1, reads EAGVAQSPRYKIIEKRQSVAFWCNPISGHATLYWYQQILGQGPKLLIQFQNNGVVDDSQLPKDRFSAERLKGVDSTLKIQPAKLEDSAVYLCASSLSVGNTEAFFGQGTRLTVV.

CDR3 region: CASSALGGEGLAGGPGTDTQYF. CDR3 bases: TGTGCCAGCAGCGCCTTAGGGGGTGAGGGACTAGCGGGAGGGCCGGGCACAGATACGCAGTATTTT. J is TRBJ2-3 and V is TRBV9, with 16 bases identical to TRBD2. Germline CDR1 is SGDLS and CDR2 is YYNGEE. CDR3 length equals 22 residues. Trimming cost V 3 bases and J 1 base; bases outside gene matches: 17.

CDR3 in DNA: TGTGCCAGCCGGCCGACAAGGAGCCGGCTGCCCCAGCATTTT. Protein sequence: CASRPTRSRLPQHF. The V call is TRBV19, the J call TRBJ1-5; D is unclear. Trimming removed 9 bases at V and 9 bases at J, with 21 bases between. This CDR3 is 14 amino acids long. The germline V gene encodes CDR1 LNHDA and CDR2 SQIVND (reference sequence).

The genes are TRBV11-2 and TRBJ1-2; D gene ambiguous. The CDR3 has 14 residues. Germline V gene sequence: CDR1 SGHAT, CDR2 FQNNGV. With 2 bases removed from V and 2 bases from J, the gap between germline ends came to 9 bases. The CDR3 protein is CASSLLGGNYGYTF. For the CDR3, the DNA is TGTGCCAGCAGCTTATTAGGTGGAAACTATGGCTACACCTTC.